The rows below give T cell receptor beta chains drawn from one sample of a study of post-analysis software for immune sequencing data. One entry per CDR3 protein, called by TCRdb with MiXCR from the PCR reads. The sample carries about 400,000 distinct CDR3 sequences, roughly 38% recorded once. The sample comprised blood. The receptors originated from a girl between 10 and 17 years old with multiple sclerosis. The CDR3 runs from the conserved cysteine through the conserved F or W. D genes are given only for firm matches. Some rows mark clone size as missing; the rest say once, few, many or name a class of expanded clone.

NA,12,TRBV20-1,NA,TRBJ2-3,TGCAGTGCTAACCTGCTCACAGATACGCAGTATTTT,CSANLLTDTQYF
NA,15,TRBV7-8,once,TRBJ2-7,TGTGCCAGCAGCTTAACGACCCTCGGCCCCTACGAGCAGTACTTC,CASSLTTLGPYEQYF
TRBD1,15,TRBV11-3,few,TRBJ2-1,TGTGCCAGCAGCGGGGGACAGGGGGCTACAGGTGAGCAGTTCTTC,CASSGGQGATGEQFF
NA,12,TRBV27,NA,TRBJ2-3,TGTGCCAGCAGTTCCCGGGAAAGGGCGCAGTATTTT,CASSSRERAQYF
TRBD1,15,TRBV6-2/TRBV6-3,NA,TRBJ1-1,TGTGCCAGCAGCTCAGCCGGGACAGGGAACACTAAAGCTTTCTTT,CASSSAGTGNTKAFF
TRBD1,16,TRBV12-3/TRBV12-4,NA,TRBJ1-1,TGTGCTAGCAGAGGACAGGCGGCGGGCCATACTTTGAAAGCTTTCTTT,CASRGQAAGHTLKAFF
NA,13,TRBV13,few,TRBJ2-7,TGTGCCAGCACCTTGGGGGTCGCCTACGAGCAGTACTTC,CASTLGVAYEQYF
NA,13,TRBV6-5,few,TRBJ2-3,TGTGCCAGCAGTTACAGGGAGCCTCGAAGGCAGTATTTT,CASSYREPRRQYF
TRBD1,16,TRBV6-6,NA,TRBJ1-1,TGTGCCAGCAGGGCCGGGACAGGGGCCTTGAACACTGAAGCTTTCTTT,CASRAGTGALNTEAFF
NA,15,TRBV15,NA,TRBJ1-1,TGTGCCACCAGCAGAGATTCCCCAGCTTCAGAGACAGCTTTCTTT,CATSRDSPASETAFF
NA,14,TRBV7-2,NA,TRBJ2-5,TGTGCCAGCAGCTGGGACCAAAGGGGGGAGACCCAGTACTTC,CASSWDQRGETQYF
NA,14,TRBV13,NA,TRBJ1-2,TGTGCCAGCAGCCCCAGGGGCCTTGGCTATGGCTACACCTTC,CASSPRGLGYGYTF
TRBD1,14,TRBV9,NA,TRBJ2-7,TGTGCCAGCAGCGTAGGGGACAGGGACTACGAGCAGTACTTC,CASSVGDRDYEQYF
TRBD1,15,TRBV4-1,few,TRBJ1-2,TGCGCCAGCAGCCAGCCCCGGACAGGGAGGTATGGCTACACCTTC,CASSQPRTGRYGYTF
NA,13,TRBV20-1,NA,TRBJ1-2,TGCAGTGCTAGAGAGGGGGGACTCTATGGCTACACCTTC,CSAREGGLYGYTF
TRBD2,13,TRBV29-1,NA,TRBJ2-7,TGCAGCGTTGTTCTAGCGGGCTCCTACGAGCAGTACTTC,CSVVLAGSYEQYF
TRBD2,14,TRBV6-2/TRBV6-3,few,TRBJ2-7,TGTGCCAGCAGTTACGGCGGACTAGCTTTCGAGCAGTACTTC,CASSYGGLAFEQYF
NA,12,TRBV11-2,few,TRBJ2-7,TGTGCCAGCAGCTTTGTGTCCTACGAGCAGTACTTC,CASSFVSYEQYF
NA,16,TRBV12-3/TRBV12-4,few,TRBJ2-7,TGTGCCAGCAGTTTCGGGCCGGACAGATCTTCCTACGAGCAGTACTTC,CASSFGPDRSSYEQYF
NA,14,TRBV3-1,NA,TRBJ2-1,TGTGCCAGCAGCCAAGAGAGAAAGGGGGTTGAGCAGTTCTTC,CASSQERKGVEQFF
NA,14,TRBV20-1,many,TRBJ2-6,TGCAGTGCTTTAACGAACTCTGGGGCCAACGTCCTGACTTTC,CSALTNSGANVLTF
NA,13,TRBV6-5,NA,TRBJ2-3,TGTGCCAGCAGTTACGGATCCACAGATACGCAGTATTTT,CASSYGSTDTQYF
TRBD1,13,TRBV20-1,NA,TRBJ1-4,TGCAGTGCTCAACAGGGGGTAGACGAAAAACTGTTTTTT,CSAQQGVDEKLFF
NA,14,TRBV10-3,NA,TRBJ2-5,TGTACCATCAGTGAGTCATCGGGACCGGAGACCCAGTACTTC,CTISESSGPETQYF
TRBD1,16,TRBV28,NA,TRBJ1-1,TGTGCCAGCAGGCCGGGACAGGGGTTTGGGTGGACTGAAGCTTTCTTT,CASRPGQGFGWTEAFF
TRBD1,14,TRBV18,NA,TRBJ1-2,TGTGCCAGCTCACCCGCGGGACAGGAGTATGGCTACACCTTC,CASSPAGQEYGYTF
NA,17,TRBV7-9,NA,TRBJ2-3,TGTGCCAGCAGCTCTCCTCCTAGAAGGAGGTCGACAGATACGCAGTATTTT,CASSSPPRRRSTDTQYF
TRBD2,11,TRBV6-1,few,TRBJ2-5,TGTGCTAGCGGGGGGAAAGAGACCCAGTACTTC,CASGGKETQYF
NA,14,TRBV7-9,few,TRBJ2-3,TGTGCCAGCAGCTTGAGCTCTAACACAGATACGCAGTATTTT,CASSLSSNTDTQYF
TRBD2,16,TRBV19,NA,TRBJ2-1,TGTGCCAGTAGGGTATCGAGCGGGGTGCTCTACAATGAGCAGTTCTTC,CASRVSSGVLYNEQFF
TRBD1,14,TRBV20-1,few,TRBJ1-2,TGCAGCGCAATAGGAGGGACAGGGGACTATGGCTACACCTTC,CSAIGGTGDYGYTF
NA,13,TRBV12-3/TRBV12-4,few,TRBJ2-5,TGTGCCAGCAGTGCCGGCTCTTCGGAGACCCAGTACTTC,CASSAGSSETQYF
NA,15,TRBV6-2/TRBV6-3,NA,TRBJ1-5,TGTGCCAGCAGTTACTCGAGCAGGGCCACTCAGCCCCAGCATTTT,CASSYSSRATQPQHF
NA,12,TRBV28,few,TRBJ2-7,TGTGCCAGCTCCTCGACGGTGTACGAGCAGTACTTC,CASSSTVYEQYF
NA,16,TRBV27,NA,TRBJ2-3,TGTGCCAGCAGTTTACGAGCCGGGTGGGACACAGATACGCAGTATTTT,CASSLRAGWDTDTQYF
NA,15,TRBV6-1,few,TRBJ1-1,TGTGCCAGCAGCGAACAGGGCTCCCGGAACACTGAAGCTTTCTTT,CASSEQGSRNTEAFF
NA,14,TRBV7-9,few,TRBJ1-5,TGTGCCAGCAGCACAGGCCGGAGTAATCAGCCCCAGCATTTT,CASSTGRSNQPQHF
TRBD1,13,TRBV12-3/TRBV12-4,NA,TRBJ2-2,TGTGCCATCCGGGACAGGGGGTCGAGGGAGCTGTTTTTT,CAIRDRGSRELFF
TRBD1,15,TRBV6-6,NA,TRBJ1-6,TGTGCCAGCAGTACCCGGGACAGGGTTAATTCACCCCTCCACTTT,CASSTRDRVNSPLHF
NA,13,TRBV20-1,few,TRBJ1-1,TGCAGTGCTAGAGACAGGCGGGACACTGAAGCTTTCTTT,CSARDRRDTEAFF
TRBD1,17,TRBV6-1,NA,TRBJ1-1,TGTGCCAGCACCCCCAGGACAGGGGCGTCATTGGACACTGAAGCTTTCTTT,CASTPRTGASLDTEAFF
TRBD1,15,TRBV11-2,many,TRBJ2-5,TGTGCCAGCAGCCTGTATACAGGGGGCCGGGAGACCCAGTACTTC,CASSLYTGGRETQYF
TRBD1,13,TRBV5-5,NA,TRBJ1-1,TGTGCCAGCAGCTTGGGGGACAGGGGGCGAGCTTTCTTT,CASSLGDRGRAFF
NA,13,TRBV7-9,NA,TRBJ2-7,TGTGCCAGCAGCTTAGTCGGCAACTACGAGCAGTACTTC,CASSLVGNYEQYF
NA,18,TRBV5-8,few,TRBJ1-5,TGTGCCAGCAGCTTGGCCCTATTCAGGGGATATAGCAATCAGCCCCAGCATTTT,CASSLALFRGYSNQPQHF
TRBD1,16,TRBV5-1,NA,TRBJ2-3,TGCGCCAGCAGCCCCAGACAGGGGGCGCGCACAGATACGCAGTATTTT,CASSPRQGARTDTQYF
TRBD2,16,TRBV4-1,few,TRBJ2-1,TGCGCCAGCAGCCAAGTTATGACGGGGGGGCTCAATGAGCAGTTCTTC,CASSQVMTGGLNEQFF
NA,14,TRBV4-2,NA,TRBJ1-1,TGTGCCAGCAGCTGGACGGTAGAAAACACTGAAGCTTTCTTT,CASSWTVENTEAFF
TRBD1,15,TRBV5-1,few,TRBJ2-7,TGCGCCAGCAGCACGGGGACAGAAAACTCCTACGAGCAGTACTTC,CASSTGTENSYEQYF
NA,14,TRBV20-1,NA,TRBJ1-2,TGCAGTGCTAGAGATCTCCAGGGTGTCTATGGCTACACCTTC,CSARDLQGVYGYTF
NA,15,TRBV11-2,NA,TRBJ2-1,TGTGCCAGCAGCGGGGGCCGGGCTCCGGGCAATGAGCAGTTCTTC,CASSGGRAPGNEQFF